Ten or more counts support the clone carrying this TCR beta chain. Antigen specificity is unknown. Germline V gives CDR1 WNHNN, CDR2 SYGVQD (reference sequence). J lost 6 bases, V lost 3 bases, and 8 bases had no gene match. The CDR3 consists of 16 residues. cDNA molecules, individually, were tagged with unique molecular identifiers. MiXCR was run by TCRdb on the 5' RACE reads, yielding one entry per CDR3 protein. This table has fewer than 100,000 distinct CDR3 sequences, roughly 6% appearing once. This record belongs to a study of early T cells in non-severe SARS-CoV-2 infection. Whole-study context: It was bulk RNA from unsorted whole blood that was sequenced, and the chains were unpaired.

Study outcomes and limitations: Clonotype matching in VDJdb favored anti-spike CD8 responses and did not capture private and CD4 specificities.

The receptor was derived from an adult who was a healthcare worker with PCR-confirmed SARS-CoV-2 infection or an uninfected control (not recorded which). Source material: whole blood. This chain links TRBV10-1 with TRBJ2-2, with 9 bases matching TRBD1. The CDR3 DNA reads TGCGCCAGCAGTGACCGTGGACAGGGGTTAGCCGGGGAGCTGTTTTTT. The encoded protein is CASSDRGQGLAGELFF.